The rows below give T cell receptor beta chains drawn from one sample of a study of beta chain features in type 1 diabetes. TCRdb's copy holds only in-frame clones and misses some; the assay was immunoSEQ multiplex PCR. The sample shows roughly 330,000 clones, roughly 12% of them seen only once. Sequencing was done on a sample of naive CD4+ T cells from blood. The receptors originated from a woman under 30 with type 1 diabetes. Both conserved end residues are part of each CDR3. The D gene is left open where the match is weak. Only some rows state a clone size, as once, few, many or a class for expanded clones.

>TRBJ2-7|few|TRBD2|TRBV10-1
TGCGCCAGCAGTGTCGGGACTAGCGGGAGACACGAGCAGTACTTC
CASSVGTSGRHEQYF
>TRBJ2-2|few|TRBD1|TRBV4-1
TGCGCCAGCAGCCAAGGGGACAGGTCGAACACCGGGGAGCTGTTTTTT
CASSQGDRSNTGELFF
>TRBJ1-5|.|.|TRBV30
TGTGCCTGGAGTGTACGTCACGGGGGGGGTAGCAATCAGCCCCAGCATTTT
CAWSVRHGGGSNQPQHF
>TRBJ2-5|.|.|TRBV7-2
TGTGCCAGCAGCTTCTCCGCGGGGGAGACCCAGTACTTC
CASSFSAGETQYF
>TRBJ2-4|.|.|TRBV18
TGTGCCAGCTCACCACCCTTAGCCAAAAACATTCAGTACTTC
CASSPPLAKNIQYF
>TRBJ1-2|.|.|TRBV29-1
TGCAGCGTGGGGTGGGGGAAAGGGGGCTATGGCTACACCTTC
CSVGWGKGGYGYTF
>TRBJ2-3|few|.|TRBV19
TGTGCCACCCGCAGGAGGGCAGATACGCAGTATTTT
CATRRRADTQYF
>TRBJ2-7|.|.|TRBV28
TGTGCCAGCATCCCGTGGGAGGGGGGCTACGAGCAGTACTTC
CASIPWEGGYEQYF
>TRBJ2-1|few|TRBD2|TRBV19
TGTGCCAGTAGCACGACTAGCGGGAGGTTCAATGAGCAGTTCTTC
CASSTTSGRFNEQFF
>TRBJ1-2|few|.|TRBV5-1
TGCGCCAGCAGCTTGGAGGGGCAGAACTATGGCTACACCTTC
CASSLEGQNYGYTF
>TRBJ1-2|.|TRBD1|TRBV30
TGTGCCTGGAGTCCACTAGGGACAGGGAGCGGGGGTGGCTACACCTTC
CAWSPLGTGSGGGYTF
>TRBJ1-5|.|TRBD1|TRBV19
TGTGCCAGTAGGCCGGGACAGGGGGCAAGTCAGCCCCAGCATTTT
CASRPGQGASQPQHF
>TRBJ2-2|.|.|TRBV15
TGTGCCACCAGCAGAGAGGGAGGATTCACCGGGGAGCTGTTTTTT
CATSREGGFTGELFF
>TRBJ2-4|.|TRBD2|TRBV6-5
TGTGCCAGCAGTTACCCCGGACTAGCGGAAAAAAACATTCAGTACTTC
CASSYPGLAEKNIQYF
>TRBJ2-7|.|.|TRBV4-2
TGTGCCAGCAGCCAAGATGGAGGAATTAGCGGAGGGGACTACGAGCAGTACTTC
CASSQDGGISGGDYEQYF
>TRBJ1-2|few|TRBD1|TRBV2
TGTGCCAGCGGACGGACAGGGGGCAATAACTATGGCTACACCTTC
CASGRTGGNNYGYTF
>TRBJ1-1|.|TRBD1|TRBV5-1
TGCGCCAGCAGCTTGGGGGCAGGGGGCGAAGCTTTCTTT
CASSLGAGGEAFF
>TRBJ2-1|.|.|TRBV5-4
TGTGCCAGCAGCTTGGAGTGGGGCGTTGGTTCCTACAATGAGCAGTTCTTC
CASSLEWGVGSYNEQFF
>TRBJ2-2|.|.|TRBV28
TGTGCCAGCAGTTTGGCGGCGAACACCGGGGAGCTGTTTTTT
CASSLAANTGELFF
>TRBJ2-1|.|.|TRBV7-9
TGTGCCAGCAGCTTGAGGATTTGGGCAGGGGATTACAATGAGCAGTTCTTC
CASSLRIWAGDYNEQFF
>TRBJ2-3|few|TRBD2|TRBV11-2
TGTGCCAGCAGTCTTACTAGCGGGAGGGCCCTCGTTCCAGATACGCAGTATTTT
CASSLTSGRALVPDTQYF
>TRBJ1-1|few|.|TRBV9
TGTGCCAGCAGCGTAGCTGAGGAAGAAGCTTTCTTT
CASSVAEEEAFF
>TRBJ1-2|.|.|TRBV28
TGTGCCAGCAGTCCGCCCCCCCGGACAACAAACTACACCTTC
CASSPPPRTTNYTF
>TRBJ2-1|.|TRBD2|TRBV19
TGTGCCAGTAGTCTCACTAGCGGACCGTACAATGAGCAGTTCTTC
CASSLTSGPYNEQFF
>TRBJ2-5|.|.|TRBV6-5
TGTGCCAGCAGTTACGAGGGGGGGAGGGAAGAGACCCAGTACTTC
CASSYEGGREETQYF
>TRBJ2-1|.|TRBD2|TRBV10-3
TGTGCCATCAGCGGACTAGCGGGAGTGGATGAGCAGTTCTTC
CAISGLAGVDEQFF
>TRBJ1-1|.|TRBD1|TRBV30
TGTGCCTGGAGTTCGACAGGGGTGACTGAAGCTTTCTTT
CAWSSTGVTEAFF
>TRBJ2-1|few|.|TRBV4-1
TGCGCCAGCAGCCAAGGAAAGCGACAGACCTCCTACAATGAGCAGTTCTTC
CASSQGKRQTSYNEQFF
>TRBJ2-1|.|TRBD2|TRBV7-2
TGTGCCAGCAGATTCCCACTAGCGGGAGGAGGGGAGCAGTTCTTC
CASRFPLAGGGEQFF
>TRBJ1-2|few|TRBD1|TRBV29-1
TGCAGCGTCCAAGGGGGCTGGGGCTACACCTTC
CSVQGGWGYTF
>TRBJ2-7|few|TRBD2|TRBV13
TGTGCCAGCAGCCGGACTAGCGGGAGCAACGAGCAGTACTTC
CASSRTSGSNEQYF
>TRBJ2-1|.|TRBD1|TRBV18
TGTGCCAGCTCATCCCAGACAGGGGGCGGGAATGAGCAGTTCTTC
CASSSQTGGGNEQFF
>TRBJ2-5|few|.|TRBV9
TGTGCCAGCAGCGTAACAGGACAGCCCTCAGGGGAGACCCAGTACTTC
CASSVTGQPSGETQYF
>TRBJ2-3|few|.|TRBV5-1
TGCGCCAGCAGCTTGGGTCGGACAGATACGCAGTATTTT
CASSLGRTDTQYF
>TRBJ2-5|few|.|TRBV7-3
TGTGCCAGCAGTTGGGGGGAGAAAGAGACCCAGTACTTC
CASSWGEKETQYF
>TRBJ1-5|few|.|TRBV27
TGTGCCAGCAGTCCCCTAACAGCTAGCAATCAGCCCCAGCATTTT
CASSPLTASNQPQHF